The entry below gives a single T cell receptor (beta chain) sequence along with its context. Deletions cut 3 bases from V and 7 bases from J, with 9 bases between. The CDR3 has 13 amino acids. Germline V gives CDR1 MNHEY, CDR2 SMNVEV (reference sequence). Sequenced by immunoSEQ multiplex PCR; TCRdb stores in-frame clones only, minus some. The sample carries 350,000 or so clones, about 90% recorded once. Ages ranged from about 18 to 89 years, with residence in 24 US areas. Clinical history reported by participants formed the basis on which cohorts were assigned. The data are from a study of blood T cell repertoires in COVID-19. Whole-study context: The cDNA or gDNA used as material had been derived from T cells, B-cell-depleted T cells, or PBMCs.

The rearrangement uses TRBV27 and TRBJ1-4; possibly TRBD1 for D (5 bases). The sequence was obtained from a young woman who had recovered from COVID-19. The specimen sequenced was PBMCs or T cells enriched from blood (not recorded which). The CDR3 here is CASSFQGGEKLFF. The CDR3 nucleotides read TGTGCCAGCAGTTTCCAGGGTGGTGAAAAACTGTTTTTT.